These 20 T cell receptor beta chains originate from one sample sequenced in a study of blood T cell repertoires in COVID-19. Sequencing was performed with immunoSEQ multiplex PCR; in TCRdb, only in-frame clones are kept and a portion is missing. The profile shows 200,000 to 250,000 clones, 86% of them singletons. The specimen sequenced was PBMCs or T cells enriched from blood (not recorded which). The receptors shown here come from a woman aged 50 to 60 in a cohort exposed to, infected with or recovered from COVID-19 (not recorded which).

The gene calls are TRBV7-3 and TRBJ2-7; TRBD1 matches at 9 bases. The CDR3 runs to 14 residues. Germline V gene sequence: CDR1 SGHTA, CDR2 FQGTGA. V lost 5 bases to trimming and J lost 4 bases; unmatched junction nucleotides: 6. The CDR3 bases are TGTGCCAGCAGCCTAAACAGGGGGCCTTACGAGCAGTACTTC. Translating gives CASSLNRGPYEQYF.

This chain links TRBV5-4 with TRBJ1-6, with D perhaps TRBD1 (6 bases). This CDR3 comprises 16 residues. Between the trimmed V and J ends, which lost 4 bases and 10 bases, there was a span of 21 bases. Germline V lookup: CDR1 SGHNT, CDR2 YYREEE (reference sequence). The CDR3 DNA reads TGTGCCAGCAGCGGATACGGGGGGCAGGTGTTCTCACCCCTCCACTTT. Translating it yields CASSGYGGQVFSPLHF.

This sequence joins TRBV5-1 and TRBJ1-4; D ambiguous. CDR1 and CDR2 (germline): SGHRS, YFSETQ. The CDR3 consists of 14 residues. The V end was cut by 4 bases, the J end by 0 bases, with 7 bases between. The CDR3 nucleotides read TGCGCCAGCAGCGAGGTTGCAACTAATGAAAAACTGTTTTTT. It encodes CASSEVATNEKLFF.

The chain employs TRBV9 and TRBJ1-3; D gene uncertain. The CDR3 totals 18 residues. Per germline, CDR1 SGDLS and CDR2 YYNGEE. V was pared by 0 bases and J by 2 bases, with 18 bases between. This chain's CDR3 is CASSVGGPRVDPGNTIYF. The CDR3 nucleotides read TGTGCCAGCAGCGTAGGAGGTCCGCGAGTCGACCCTGGAAACACCATATATTTT.

The V call is TRBV4-2, the J call TRBJ2-7; a weak D match, TRBD2 (6 bases). CDR1 is LGHNA, CDR2 YNFKEQ, per germline. The germline V and J ends were trimmed by 0 bases and 9 bases, with 18 bases remaining between them. This CDR3 contains 15 residues. The chain's CDR3 is CASSQDKSRDLGQYF. The CDR3 DNA follows: TGTGCCAGCAGCCAAGATAAGTCCCGGGACTTAGGGCAGTACTTC.

The chain combines TRBV9 with TRBJ1-4; the D is unclear. V was clipped by 3 bases and J by 5 bases, with 5 bases between them. Germline lookup yields CDR1 SGDLS and CDR2 YYNGEE. There are 12 residues in the CDR3. The CDR3 DNA reads TGTGCCAGCAGCGGAGCGAATGAAAAACTGTTTTTT. Protein product: CASSGANEKLFF.

The genes are TRBV3-1 (or the pseudogene TRBV3-2) and TRBJ2-2, with a possible D match to TRBD2 (6 bases). The length of the CDR3 is 15 residues. Per the germline V gene, CDR1 is LGHDT and CDR2 is YNNKEL (reference sequence). Trimming removed 4 bases at V and 4 bases at J, with 13 bases between. CDR3 sequence reads: CASSPPRGSTGELFF. CDR3 DNA: TGTGCCAGCAGCCCTCCTCGGGGGTCCACCGGGGAGCTGTTTTTT.

This clone is a singleton in its sample. The V call is TRBV9, the J call TRBJ1-3, with D tentatively TRBD1 (6 bases). Trimming stripped 0 bases from V and 2 bases from J, with 9 bases between. This CDR3 is built from 15 residues. Germline values: CDR1 SGDLS, CDR2 YYNGEE. CDR3 loop: CASSVDPGAGNTIYF. CDR3 nucleotide sequence: TGTGCCAGCAGCGTAGATCCAGGGGCTGGAAACACCATATATTTT.

The V gene is TRBV3-1 (or the pseudogene TRBV3-2), the J gene TRBJ1-2; no definite D call. Per germline, CDR1 LGHDT and CDR2 YNNKEL (reference sequence). Trimming took off 1 base at V and 2 bases at J, with 11 bases between the two ends. The CDR3 length is 15 residues. The CDR3 here is CASSQGSQKNYGYTF. For the CDR3, the DNA is TGTGCCAGCAGCCAAGGTTCTCAGAAAAACTATGGCTACACCTTC.

The rearrangement uses TRBV7-2 and TRBJ2-1; a weak D match, TRBD1 (6 bases). Germline V CDR1 and CDR2: SGHTA, FQGNSA. The CDR3 has 17 residues. Trimming left V 2 bases short and J 0 bases short, with 14 bases between. CDR3 DNA sequence: TGTGCCAGCAGCTTACGATGGGGGCCAGGCTCCTACAATGAGCAGTTCTTC. It specifies CASSLRWGPGSYNEQFF.

There are a few counts of this clone. The rearrangement joins TRBV7-2 to TRBJ1-2; TRBD1 might be the D (6 bases). Germline V gene data show CDR1 as SGHTA and CDR2 as FQGNSA. V was trimmed by 1 base and J by 2 bases, leaving 17 bases between them. This CDR3 is built from 17 residues. CDR3 coding DNA: TGTGCCAGCAGCTTAGGCCCCGGGACAAGCTCAAACTATGGCTACACCTTC. This gives the protein CASSLGPGTSSNYGYTF.

The genes are TRBV7-6 and TRBJ2-1; 8 bases agree with TRBD2. This CDR3 has 15 amino acids. The trim removed 1 base at V and 7 bases at J, leaving 6 bases unmatched. Germline values: CDR1 SGHVS, CDR2 FNYEAQ. The CDR3 DNA reads TGTGCCAGCAGCTTAGGGGCGGGGGGCCTGAATGAGCAGTTCTTC. This codes for CASSLGAGGLNEQFF.

J is TRBJ1-1 and V is TRBV7-9; D ambiguous. Germline V gene data show CDR1 as SEHNR and CDR2 as FQNEAQ (reference sequence). Trimming shortened V by 3 bases and J by 5 bases, and 7 bases separated the two germline ends. This CDR3 comprises 12 residues. The CDR3 DNA reads TGTGCCAGCAGCTTTCTCGGGACTGAAGCTTTCTTT. The encoded protein is CASSFLGTEAFF.

CDR3 nucleotides: TGTGCCAGCAGCTTGGCCATGAAAGGGGGCTCCGGGGAGCTGTTTTTT. Amino acid sequence: CASSLAMKGGSGELFF. The chain is built from TRBV5-4 and TRBJ2-2, with TRBD1 matching 7 bases. The CDR3 length is 16 residues. The J segment lost 6 bases and the V segment lost 0 bases, leaving 8 bases of the junction unmatched. Per germline, CDR1 SGHNT and CDR2 YYREEE (reference sequence).

V gene TRBV7-8 combines with J gene TRBJ1-1, with D possibly TRBD1 on 5 matching bases. Germline V gene lookup returns CDR1 SGHVS and CDR2 FQNEAQ. The length of the CDR3 is 15 residues. V was shortened by 0 bases and J by 1 base, with 9 bases between the two germline ends. The CDR3 DNA sequence: TGTGCCAGCAGCTTAGCGGGACTTAAGAACACTGAAGCTTTCTTT. Translated, it gives CASSLAGLKNTEAFF.

This sequence joins TRBV2 and TRBJ2-2; possibly TRBD1 for D (6 bases). Looked up from germline, CDR1 is SNHLY and CDR2 is FYNNEI. CDR3 length: 13 residues. Trimming left V 8 bases short and J 6 bases short, with 13 bases between. CDR3 protein: CASGFDRPGELFF. The CDR3 coding sequence is TGTGCCAGCGGATTCGACAGGCCCGGGGAGCTGTTTTTT.

This chain's CDR3 is CASSLGTSGVQETQYF. The CDR3 DNA is TGTGCCAGCAGCTTGGGGACTAGCGGGGTCCAAGAGACCCAGTACTTC. This chain uses TRBV7-8 with TRBJ2-5; 13 positions agree with TRBD2. The germline CDR1 and CDR2 sequences are SGHVS and FQNEAQ. V lost 3 bases, J lost 1 base, and 2 bases stayed unmatched. CDR3 length equals 16 residues.

This chain uses TRBV7-2 with TRBJ1-1; TRBD1 is a possible D gene (6 bases). The germline V and J ends were trimmed by 5 bases and 3 bases, with 10 bases remaining between them. Germline V gene data show CDR1 as SGHTA and CDR2 as FQGNSA. The CDR3 runs 13 residues. This chain's CDR3 is CASSVQGHTEAFF. CDR3 DNA: TGTGCCAGCAGCGTCCAGGGGCACACTGAAGCTTTCTTT.

The rearrangement uses TRBV30 and TRBJ1-4; tentative D call: TRBD1 (6 bases). V was clipped by 2 bases and J by 0 bases, with 16 bases between them. This CDR3 comprises 17 residues. Looked up from germline, CDR1 is GTSNPN and CDR2 is SVGIG (reference sequence). The DNA for the CDR3 is TGTGCCTGGAGTCTCCCTTACAGGGCCGCAACTAATGAAAAACTGTTTTTT. It is translated as CAWSLPYRAATNEKLFF.

The chain uses TRBV2 and TRBJ1-1; TRBD1 matches 7 bases. With V trimmed by 6 bases and J by 9 bases, 10 bases remained unmatched. CDR3 size: 13 residues. Germline V CDR1 and CDR2: SNHLY, FYNNEI. The CDR3 coding sequence is TGTGCCAGCAGCCGCGGGACAGTCCTCCAAGCTTTCTTT. Its translation is CASSRGTVLQAFF.